Below, 20 T cell receptor beta chains from the same sample are listed, as sequenced in a study of shared clonotypes between healthy human individuals. This table comes from immunoSEQ multiplex PCR, and its TCRdb copy is limited to in-frame clones, with some not included. Of about 820,000 clones in the sample, over 90% were seen once. CD45RO negativity and positive selection for CCR7 defined naive CD8 cells, a population that excluded terminally differentiated effector memory CD45RA+ cells. Specimen: naive CD8+ T cells sorted from blood. The receptor set was obtained from a man in his thirties or forties in good health.

The chain carries TRBV29-1 and TRBJ2-1, with 8 bases fitting TRBD2. The CDR3 has 18 residues. Germline assignment: CDR1 SQVTM and CDR2 ANQGSEA. The V and J ends lost 6 bases and 0 bases, in that order; junction bases with no gene match: 16. CDR3 residues: CSVLGGLALRSSYNEQFF. In DNA form, the CDR3 reads TGCAGCGTCCTAGGCGGACTAGCCCTCCGGAGCTCCTACAATGAGCAGTTCTTC.

J is TRBJ2-3 and V is TRBV5-6, with a possible D match to TRBD2 (5 bases). The CDR3 contains 12 residues. Germline V gene lookup returns CDR1 SGHDT and CDR2 YYEEEE. Trimming shortened V by 0 bases and J by 7 bases, and 6 bases separated the two germline ends. The CDR3 sequence: CASSLAGNTQYF. The CDR3 DNA follows: TGTGCCAGCAGCTTGGCCGGGAATACGCAGTATTTT.

This clone was recorded once. V gene TRBV9 combines with J gene TRBJ2-1, with D possibly matching TRBD1 (6 bases). The V and J ends lost 2 bases and 7 bases respectively, with 19 bases between them. This CDR3 is built from 16 residues. Germline-derived CDR1 and CDR2 are SGDLS and YYNGEE. This chain's CDR3 is CASSVAGDATWNEQFF. The CDR3 coding sequence is TGTGCCAGCAGCGTTGCAGGGGACGCTACGTGGAATGAGCAGTTCTTC.

This chain links TRBV5-1 with TRBJ1-1; the match to TRBD1 covers 9 bases. This CDR3 spans 14 amino acids. CDR1 and CDR2 (germline): SGHRS, YFSETQ. J was trimmed by 4 bases and V by 3 bases; bases with no gene match: 4. CDR3 bases: TGCGCCAGCAGCTGGGGACAGGGAAGCACTGAAGCTTTCTTT. It codes for CASSWGQGSTEAFF.

The chain employs TRBV11-2 and TRBJ2-7; D is unresolved. Trimming took off 4 bases at V and 6 bases at J, with 13 bases between the two ends. Germline CDR1 and CDR2: SGHAT and FQNNGV. This CDR3 spans 13 amino acids. CDR3 nucleotide sequence: TGTGCCAGCAGCTGGGGATCTCTGTTCGAGCAGTACTTC. Amino acids: CASSWGSLFEQYF.

The rearrangement joins TRBV5-6 to TRBJ1-4; 9 bases match TRBD1. Trimming removed 2 bases from V and 10 bases from J; junction bases left unmatched: 6. The V gene's germline CDR1 is SGHDT and CDR2 YYEEEE. There are 14 residues in the CDR3. The CDR3 DNA reads TGTGCCAGCAGCTTTGGGACAGGGATTGGAAAACTGTTTTTT. Protein: CASSFGTGIGKLFF.

This rearrangement joins TRBV28 to TRBJ2-7; no reliable D call. There are 15 residues in the CDR3. Germline V lookup: CDR1 MDHEN, CDR2 SYDVKM. Trimming cost V 4 bases and J 3 bases, with 16 bases left between them. The CDR3 DNA sequence: TGTGCCAGCAGTTCGTATGGGAATGGGTACTACGAGCAGTACTTC. Residues: CASSSYGNGYYEQYF.

This chain links TRBV19 with TRBJ2-2, with D uncertain. Germline V gene data show CDR1 as LNHDA and CDR2 as SQIVND (reference sequence). The CDR3 is 13 residues long. V dropped 3 bases and J dropped 1 base, with 3 bases sitting between them. CDR3 residues: CASSIGNTGELFF. The CDR3, as DNA: TGTGCCAGTAGTATTGGGAACACCGGGGAGCTGTTTTTT.

The V gene is TRBV27, the J gene TRBJ2-7; 7 positions match TRBD2. Germline-derived CDR1 and CDR2 are MNHEY and SMNVEV (reference sequence). Losses at the gene ends were 5 bases for V and 5 bases for J; bases not matched to a gene: 6. The CDR3 runs to 13 residues. CDR3 DNA: TGTGCCAGCAGTCGGACTAGGAGCGACGAGCAGTACTTC. Amino acids: CASSRTRSDEQYF.

The chain combines TRBV7-9 with TRBJ2-1, with 9 positions matching TRBD2. V lost 5 bases and J lost 5; bases outside the gene matches: 10. The CDR3 has 16 amino acids. In germline, CDR1 is SEHNR, CDR2 FQNEAQ (reference sequence). CDR3 protein: CASSRVTSGFNNEQFF. The CDR3, as DNA: TGTGCCAGCAGCCGTGTTACTAGCGGGTTTAACAATGAGCAGTTCTTC.

V and J are TRBV10-3 and TRBJ2-7; 11 bases agree with TRBD2. Germline V gives CDR1 ENHRY, CDR2 SYGVKD. Losses at the gene ends were 10 bases for V and 2 bases for J; bases not matched to a gene: 13. The CDR3 runs to 16 residues. CDR3 DNA sequence: TGTGCCACCGGACCCAAGACTAGCGGGGAACCCTACGAGCAGTACTTC. Translating it yields CATGPKTSGEPYEQYF.

The genes are TRBV29-1 and TRBJ2-1, with D unclear. Trimming removed 6 bases from V and 7 bases from J, with 10 bases in between. The CDR3 spans 11 residues. The germline V gene encodes CDR1 SQVTM and CDR2 ANQGSEA. CDR3 in DNA: TGCAGCGTCCCTATGGGGAATGAGCAGTTCTTC. Protein: CSVPMGNEQFF.

This chain connects TRBV2 to TRBJ1-2; no reliable D call. CDR3 size: 12 residues. V was shortened by 7 bases and J by 4 bases, with 10 bases between the two germline ends. Germline V CDR1 and CDR2: SNHLY, FYNNEI. CDR3 DNA sequence: TGTGCCAGCAATGGGGTTGCCTATGGCTACACCTTC. It specifies CASNGVAYGYTF.

To note about this clone: Other DNA variants within this sample encode the same CDR3. The chain couples TRBV29-1 to TRBJ2-1; tentatively, D is TRBD1 (6 bases). The V gene's germline CDR1 is SQVTM and CDR2 ANQGSEA. The CDR3 covers 13 residues. V gave up 2 bases and J gave up 4 bases, with 9 bases separating them. CDR3 residues: CSVEQGTYNEQFF. In DNA, the CDR3 is TGCAGCGTTGAACAGGGGACGTACAATGAGCAGTTCTTC.

As for this clone: The identical CDR3 is also encoded by other nucleotide sequences in the sample. The chain recombines TRBV30 with TRBJ1-5; 7 bases align to TRBD1. Germline-derived CDR1 and CDR2 are GTSNPN and SVGIG (reference sequence). The CDR3 consists of 14 residues. J lost 2 bases, V lost 1 base, and 2 bases had no gene match. The CDR3 protein is CAWSGGQGNQPQHF. The CDR3, as DNA: TGTGCCTGGAGTGGCGGACAGGGCAATCAGCCCCAGCATTTT.

The J gene is TRBJ2-1, the V gene TRBV7-6; no reliable D call. Germline CDR1 and CDR2: SGHVS and FNYEAQ. Deletions cut 5 bases from V and 5 bases from J, with 13 bases between. The CDR3 sequence is 14 residues long. The DNA of the CDR3 is TGTGCCAGCAGCCCATGGGCTCGGGACAATGAGCAGTTCTTC. The encoded protein is CASSPWARDNEQFF.

The chain joins TRBV30 to TRBJ2-7, with D tentatively TRBD1 (5 bases). Germline-derived CDR1 and CDR2 are GTSNPN and SVGIG (reference sequence). CDR3 length: 13 residues. With 0 bases removed from V and 4 bases from J, the gap between germline ends came to 10 bases. The CDR3 DNA reads as TGTGCCTGGAGTGTAGGGGCGGCTTACGAGCAGTACTTC. Translating gives CAWSVGAAYEQYF.

V gene TRBV28 combines with J gene TRBJ2-5; 12 bases match TRBD2. The CDR3 contains 18 residues. Germline CDR1 reads MDHEN; CDR2 reads SYDVKM. Trimming cost V 6 bases and J 5 bases; bases outside gene matches: 16. This CDR3 is CASSPLTSGSRDSETQYF. Here the CDR3 DNA reads TGTGCCAGCAGCCCCCTGACTAGCGGGAGTCGAGATTCGGAGACCCAGTACTTC.

This chain uses TRBV11-3 with TRBJ2-2; D unresolved. The CDR3 totals 16 residues. V was pared by 4 bases and J by 4 bases, with 16 bases between. Germline V gene sequence: CDR1 SGHNT, CDR2 YENEEA. Here the CDR3 DNA reads TGTGCCAGCAGCTCGACCGTGGATTTGAGCACCGGGGAGCTGTTTTTT. Protein sequence: CASSSTVDLSTGELFF.

The J gene is TRBJ2-7, the V gene TRBV28; D assignment may be TRBD1 or TRBD2 (5 bases each). The germline V gene has CDR1 MDHEN and CDR2 SYDVKM. The CDR3 extends over 14 amino acids. V lost 0 bases to trimming and J lost 3 bases, with 9 bases between them. This CDR3 reads CASSLWGVYYEQYF. As DNA, the CDR3 is TGTGCCAGCAGTTTATGGGGGGTTTACTACGAGCAGTACTTC.